Below, 30 T cell receptor beta chains from the same sample are listed, as sequenced in a study of T cell responses to AZD1222 COVID-19 vaccine. TCRdb's copy holds only in-frame clones and misses some; the assay was immunoSEQ multiplex PCR. Its listing shows over 120,000 clones. The sequencing input was peripheral blood. The receptor source for this set is an adult in good health.

V usage is TRBV5-1 and J usage is TRBJ1-4; maybe TRBD1 (6 bases). CDR3 length equals 16 residues. Germline values: CDR1 SGHRS, CDR2 YFSETQ. V was pared by 4 bases and J by 8 bases, with 21 bases between. The CDR3 DNA is TGCGCCAGCAGCCCGAAGACCGGGACACCGGGGGAAAAACTGTTTTTT. Translation: CASSPKTGTPGEKLFF.

The chain recombines TRBV20-1 with TRBJ2-6; 10 bases align to TRBD1. Germline loops: CDR1 DFQATT, CDR2 SNEGSKA (reference sequence). This CDR3 region has 18 residues. Trimming removed 3 bases from V and 0 bases from J; junction bases left unmatched: 8. The chain's CDR3 is CSASWTGGFRSGANVLTF. CDR3 nucleotides: TGCAGTGCTAGTTGGACAGGGGGTTTTCGCTCTGGGGCCAACGTCCTGACTTTC.

This chain uses TRBV19 with TRBJ1-4, with 7 bases fitting TRBD1. The CDR3 consists of 15 residues. Germline assignment: CDR1 LNHDA and CDR2 SQIVND (reference sequence). The junction had 5 bases not matched to a gene; V was cut back by 5 bases and J by 2 bases. This chain's CDR3 is CASSPGGVTNEKLFF. In DNA, the CDR3 is TGTGCCAGTAGTCCAGGGGGTGTGACTAATGAAAAACTGTTTTTT. Supplemented by reference TRBV19 and TRBJ1-4, the full variable domain reads DGGITQSPKYLFRKEGQNVTLSCEQNLNHDAMYWYRQDPGQGLRLIYYSQIVNDFQKGDIAEGYSVSREKKESFPLTVTSAQKNPTAFYLCASSPGGVTNEKLFFGSGTQLSVL.

V and J are TRBV2 and TRBJ2-3, with TRBD2 matching 7 bases. CDR1 and CDR2 (germline): SNHLY, FYNNEI. The length of the CDR3 is 14 residues. After removal of 10 bases from V and 0 bases from J, the junction contained 7 bases not matched to a gene. The CDR3 nucleotides read TGTGCCACTCGTCGGGGACTAAGCACAGATACGCAGTATTTT. Protein: CATRRGLSTDTQYF.

V usage is TRBV7-3 and J usage is TRBJ2-5, with a weak D call TRBD1 (7 bases). CDR3 length: 15 amino acids. The V gene's germline CDR1 is SGHTA and CDR2 FQGTGA. Trimming removed 5 bases at V and 4 bases at J, with 17 bases between. For the CDR3, the DNA is TGTGCCAGCAGCCGCGCGGGGACAGCGGGAGAGACCCAGTACTTC. Its protein product is CASSRAGTAGETQYF.

The chain combines TRBV6-5 with TRBJ1-2; 7 nucleotides match TRBD1. V trimming: 4 bases; J trimming: 8 bases; junction bases outside the gene matches: 7. CDR3 length: 13 residues. Germline loops: CDR1 MNHEY, CDR2 SVGAGI. The CDR3 region has the DNA TGTGCCAGCAGTTCTTCAGGGGGTAGGGGCTACACCTTC. Translated, it gives CASSSSGGRGYTF.

The chain couples TRBV2 to TRBJ1-1, with D unclear. Germline loops: CDR1 SNHLY, CDR2 FYNNEI. The V gene lost 6 bases and the J gene lost 5 bases, with 13 bases spanning the gap. This CDR3 contains 13 residues. CDR3 bases: TGTGCCAGCAGCTACAGCGAGGGAACTGAAGCTTTCTTT. Translating it yields CASSYSEGTEAFF.

The rearrangement uses TRBV7-8 and TRBJ1-1, with a weak D call TRBD1 (5 bases). Germline V gene sequence: CDR1 SGHVS, CDR2 FQNEAQ. The length of the CDR3 is 15 residues. V was clipped by 0 bases and J by 0 bases, with 8 bases between them. This CDR3 reads CASSLASGMNTEAFF. The CDR3 DNA sequence: TGTGCCAGCAGCTTAGCTTCAGGGATGAACACTGAAGCTTTCTTT.

The chain uses TRBV30 and TRBJ2-1; a possible D gene is TRBD1 (6 bases). V was cut by 6 bases and J by 1 base, with 10 bases left in between. From germline, CDR1 is GTSNPN and CDR2 SVGIG (reference sequence). The CDR3 has 13 residues. In DNA form, the CDR3 reads TGTGCCTGTCAGGGGCCATCCTACAATGAGCAGTTCTTC. It codes for CACQGPSYNEQFF.

The rearrangement links TRBV7-6 to TRBJ1-2, with a weak D call TRBD1 (6 bases). Germline V gene lookup returns CDR1 SGHVS and CDR2 FNYEAQ. V was shortened by 5 bases and J by 8 bases, with 24 bases between the two germline ends. The CDR3 is 16 residues long. In DNA form, the CDR3 reads TGTGCCAGCAGCCCTTTGTCTCAAGGGGGGCATGTAGGCTACACCTTC. Encoded protein: CASSPLSQGGHVGYTF.

This sequence joins TRBV6-5 and TRBJ2-1; 7 bases match TRBD2. Germline lookup yields CDR1 MNHEY and CDR2 SVGAGI. The V and J ends lost 6 bases and 3 bases, in that order; junction bases with no gene match: 8. This CDR3 contains 15 residues. CDR3 nucleotides: TGTGCCAGCAGGTACCCCGGGGGGAGCTACAATGAGCAGTTCTTC. Protein sequence: CASRYPGGSYNEQFF.

The CDR3 loop reads CASSQDLQGAIYGYTF. The CDR3 DNA sequence: TGTGCCAGCAGCCAAGATTTGCAGGGGGCGATCTATGGCTACACCTTC. This chain uses TRBV4-2 with TRBJ1-2, with 8 nucleotides matching TRBD1. V trimming: 0 bases; J trimming: 4 bases; junction bases outside the gene matches: 7. This CDR3 spans 16 amino acids. CDR1 and CDR2 (germline): LGHNA, YNFKEQ.

In nucleotides, the CDR3 is TGTGCCAGCAGTTATGGGGCCAGGGGAAACATTCAGTACTTC. This sequence encodes CASSYGARGNIQYF. The V and J genes are TRBV5-5 and TRBJ2-4; maybe TRBD1 (6 bases). Trimming pared 5 bases from V and 6 bases from J, leaving 15 bases between. The CDR3 has 14 residues. Germline loops: CDR1 SGHKS, CDR2 YYEKEE (reference sequence).

The chain employs TRBV7-6 and TRBJ1-5; 8 bases map to TRBD1. CDR1 SGHVS and CDR2 FNYEAQ come from the germline V gene. V trimming: 1 base; J trimming: 6 bases; junction bases outside the gene matches: 5. The CDR3 is made up of 15 amino acids. Here the CDR3 reads CASSLGRGQGQPQHF. The DNA of the CDR3 is TGTGCCAGCAGCTTAGGCAGGGGGCAAGGTCAGCCCCAGCATTTT.

The chain joins TRBV2 to TRBJ2-7; D uncertain. The length of the CDR3 is 14 residues. The V end lost 8 bases, the J end lost 2 bases, and 16 bases lay between the germline ends. Germline CDR1 reads SNHLY; CDR2 reads FYNNEI. The CDR3 reads CASSGTQLTYEQYF. DNA for the CDR3: TGTGCCAGCTCGGGCACCCAACTAACCTACGAGCAGTACTTC.

The chain has TRBV18 and TRBJ1-1, with TRBD1 identical over 8 bases. Per the germline V gene, CDR1 is KGHSH and CDR2 is LQKENI. The CDR3 has 12 amino acids. V was pared by 3 bases and J by 11 bases, with 5 bases of the junction left unmatched. CDR3 region: CASSPSDREAFF. CDR3 DNA: TGTGCCAGCTCACCTTCGGACAGGGAGGCTTTCTTT.

The rearrangement uses TRBV29-1 and TRBJ1-2, with unresolved D. In germline, CDR1 is SQVTM, CDR2 ANQGSEA. V gave up 6 bases and J gave up 5 bases, with 10 bases separating them. This CDR3 comprises 11 residues. CDR3 nucleotides: TGCAGCGTGGCGACAAGTTATGGCTACACCTTC. Its translation is CSVATSYGYTF.

The V gene is TRBV30, the J gene TRBJ1-5, with D perhaps matching TRBD1 (5 bases). V lost 8 bases and J lost 4, with 12 bases in between. CDR1 and CDR2 from the germline V gene are GTSNPN and SVGIG (reference sequence). The CDR3 totals 12 residues. CDR3 DNA sequence: TGTGCCGCGGACGGGGGTAATCAGCCCCAGCATTTT. Residues: CAADGGNQPQHF.

The chain couples TRBV5-1 to TRBJ1-3; D unclear. This CDR3 comprises 14 residues. Germline CDR1 is SGHRS and CDR2 is YFSETQ. Trimming left V 0 bases short and J 1 base short, with 5 bases between. The CDR3 DNA reads TGCGCCAGCAGCTTGGCTGGGTCTGGAAACACCATATATTTT. Protein: CASSLAGSGNTIYF. Combining the CDR3 with reference TRBV5-1 and TRBJ1-3 gives the whole variable domain KAGVTQTPRYLIKTRGQQVTLSCSPISGHRSVSWYQQTPGQGLQFLFEYFSETQRNKGNFPGRFSGRQFSNSRSEMNVSTLELGDSALYLCASSLAGSGNTIYFGEGSWLTVV.

The chain links TRBV7-9 to TRBJ1-1; weak D call: TRBD1 (5 bases). Trimming removed 4 bases from V and 2 bases from J, with 26 bases in between. Germline V CDR1 and CDR2: SEHNR, FQNEAQ (reference sequence). The CDR3 totals 19 residues. The CDR3, as DNA: TGTGCCAGCAGCTCTTTTTCTATAGGAGGCGGGGGTGGTAACACTGAAGCTTTCTTT. Translated: CASSSFSIGGGGGNTEAFF.

The CDR3 DNA reads TGTGCCAGTAGTATAGGGCAGCTAGCTAGCTCCTACAATGAGCAGTTCTTC. Protein: CASSIGQLASSYNEQFF. The rearrangement joins TRBV19 to TRBJ2-1; tentative D call: TRBD2 (5 bases). Germline-derived CDR1 and CDR2 are LNHDA and SQIVND (reference sequence). This CDR3 has 17 amino acids. The germline V and J ends were trimmed by 1 base and 0 bases, with 13 bases remaining between them.

The chain has TRBV6-5 and TRBJ1-5; 8 nucleotides agree with TRBD1. After removal of 8 bases from V and 2 bases from J, the junction contained 8 bases not matched to a gene. The germline V gene encodes CDR1 MNHEY and CDR2 SVGAGI. This CDR3 region has 15 residues. The CDR3 DNA is TGTGCCAGCGACGACGGACAGGGCCGCAATCAGCCCCAGCATTTT. Encoded protein: CASDDGQGRNQPQHF.

This chain uses TRBV6-2 or TRBV6-3 with TRBJ1-1; no firm D call. CDR1 is MNHEY, CDR2 SVGEGT, per germline. The CDR3 extends over 15 amino acids. The V and J ends lost 6 bases and 0 bases respectively, with 14 bases between them. CDR3 in amino acids: CASSPSGRVNTEAFF. The CDR3 DNA is TGTGCCAGCAGCCCCTCGGGGAGGGTGAACACTGAAGCTTTCTTT.

This chain joins TRBV9 and TRBJ2-5, with TRBD2 identical over 13 bases. Germline values: CDR1 SGDLS, CDR2 YYNGEE. There are 16 residues in the CDR3. Germline trimming cut 5 bases from V and 2 bases from J; bases unmatched to any gene: 6. CDR3 amino acids: CASRPGLAGNQETQYF. CDR3 coding DNA: TGTGCCAGCAGACCGGGACTAGCGGGGAATCAAGAGACCCAGTACTTC.

DNA for the CDR3: TGTGCCAGTAGTCAACAGGGAACCCAGCCCCAGCATTTT. Translation: CASSQQGTQPQHF. The genes are TRBV19 and TRBJ1-5; maybe TRBD1 (6 bases). V dropped 5 bases and J dropped 7 bases, with 12 bases sitting between them. Germline loops: CDR1 LNHDA, CDR2 SQIVND (reference sequence). This CDR3 region has 13 residues.

The V and J genes are TRBV28 and TRBJ1-5; D not resolved. This CDR3 region has 12 residues. Trimming left V 5 bases short and J 7 bases short, with 9 bases between. Looked up from germline, CDR1 is MDHEN and CDR2 is SYDVKM. The CDR3 reads CASSLDGQPQHF. The CDR3 nucleotides are TGTGCCAGCAGTCTAGACGGGCAGCCCCAGCATTTT.

The rearrangement joins TRBV21-1 to TRBJ1-3; the table's D gene call, TRBD1, was not cross checked with the DNA. TRBV21-1 is a recognized pseudogene. CDR3 length equals 16 residues. The CDR3, as DNA: TGTGCCAAACCTAGGGGCAGGAGATATTCTGGAAACACCATATATTTT. This encodes CAKPRGRRYSGNTIYF.

This sequence joins TRBV19 and TRBJ1-5; no reliable D call. The CDR3 is made up of 16 amino acids. The germline gives CDR1 LNHDA, CDR2 SQIVND (reference sequence). V lost 7 bases to trimming and J lost 2 bases, with 18 bases between them. CDR3 sequence (DNA): TGTGCCAGTAATAGGGAGGGCGGGATGCGCAATCAGCCCCAGCATTTT. This codes for CASNREGGMRNQPQHF. The entire variable domain, with the rest obtained from reference TRBV19 and TRBJ1-5, is as follows: DGGITQSPKYLFRKEGQNVTLSCEQNLNHDAMYWYRQDPGQGLRLIYYSQIVNDFQKGDIAEGYSVSREKKESFPLTVTSAQKNPTAFYLCASNREGGMRNQPQHFGDGTRLSIL.

V is TRBV2 and J is TRBJ2-7, with a tentative D call TRBD1 (6 bases). CDR3 length: 12 amino acids. CDR1 SNHLY and CDR2 FYNNEI come from the germline V gene. The germline V and J ends were trimmed by 7 bases and 2 bases, with 9 bases remaining between them. CDR3 sequence reads: CASTDSTYEQYF. CDR3 coding DNA: TGTGCCAGCACGGACAGCACCTACGAGCAGTACTTC.

The V and J genes are TRBV5-1 and TRBJ2-2; 9 nucleotides match TRBD1. V was pared by 3 bases and J by 4 bases, with 7 bases of the junction left unmatched. CDR3 length: 16 residues. Per germline, CDR1 SGHRS and CDR2 YFSETQ. The CDR3, as DNA: TGCGCCAGCAGCTCCGGGACAGGGATGGGCACCGGGGAGCTGTTTTTT. Amino acids: CASSSGTGMGTGELFF. The variable domain in full, completed from reference TRBV5-1 and TRBJ2-2, reads KAGVTQTPRYLIKTRGQQVTLSCSPISGHRSVSWYQQTPGQGLQFLFEYFSETQRNKGNFPGRFSGRQFSNSRSEMNVSTLELGDSALYLCASSSGTGMGTGELFFGEGSRLTVL.